This TCR beta chain was observed in a study of regulatory T cells in long-lasting Graves disease. As for the study in general: The antithyroid drugs taken by newly diagnosed Graves' patients had been used for under 3 months.

Time point specified: newly diagnosed GD, antithyroid drugs for less than 3 months. From PBMCs, RNA was extracted and then used to make the TCR library. At least ten counts were recorded for this clonotype. The V gene lost 1 base and the J gene lost 0 bases, with 0 bases spanning the gap. Germline values: CDR1 MDHEN, CDR2 SYDVKM. This CDR3 has 12 residues. Arm-PCR of CDR3 regions and iRepertoire HTBI primers were used to build TCR beta libraries. TCRdb analysed the multiplex PCR reads with MiXCR anew, one entry per CDR3 protein. Of a few hundred thousand distinct CDR3 sequences listed, around 20% were seen once; the top ten hold about 15%.

The V gene is TRBV28, the J gene TRBJ1-1, with D unresolved. The receptor's source is a female donor with Graves disease. The source was peripheral blood mononuclear cells (PBMCs), collected at new diagnosis, from a patient treated with antithyroid drugs. CDR3 sequence (DNA): TGTGCCAGCAGTTTATTGAACACTGAAGCTTTCTTT. It translates to CASSLLNTEAFF.